The 9 T cell receptor beta chains given below trace back to one sample, sequenced in a study of cytomegalovirus exposure and HLA in healthy donors. Repertoires were generated with immunoSEQ multiplex PCR, while TCRdb's copy carries only in-frame clones and drops some. The sample comprises some 61,000 clones, 95% to 97% of which are singletons, and around 1.6% rests with the top ten. The sequencing sample was made of PBMCs. The receptors originated from a woman in her late teens or twenties in good health and CMV-seropositive.

The chain couples TRBV18 to TRBJ2-1; 7 positions agree with TRBD1. CDR1 KGHSH and CDR2 LQKENI come from the germline V gene. V trimming: 1 base; J trimming: 3 bases; junction bases outside the gene matches: 3. The CDR3 length is 15 residues. The DNA for the CDR3 is TGTGCCAGCTCACCACGGGACAGAGACTACAATGAGCAGTTCTTC. Translating it yields CASSPRDRDYNEQFF.

The chain recombines TRBV14 with TRBJ1-2; D not certain. V lost 8 bases, J lost 8 bases, and 24 bases lay in between. This CDR3 comprises 15 residues. Germline loops: CDR1 SGHDN, CDR2 FVKESK. The CDR3 DNA reads TGTGCCAGCGGGAGCCAGACCCAGTGGCCTGGGGGCTACACCTTC. Translated: CASGSQTQWPGGYTF.

The chain couples TRBV5-6 to TRBJ1-2; TRBD1 is a possible D gene (5 bases). V was cut by 0 bases and J by 8 bases, with 11 bases left in between. This CDR3 has 13 amino acids. CDR1 and CDR2 (germline): SGHDT, YYEEEE. The CDR3 spells CASSLARVSGYTF. For the CDR3, the DNA is TGTGCCAGCAGCTTGGCCAGGGTAAGCGGCTACACCTTC.

The chain carries TRBV10-3 and TRBJ1-5; D gene unclear. The germline V and J ends were trimmed by 6 bases and 0 bases, with 6 bases remaining between them. Germline loops: CDR1 ENHRY, CDR2 SYGVKD. This CDR3 contains 13 residues. The CDR3 is CAISRNSNQPQHF. The CDR3 bases are TGTGCCATCAGCAGAAATAGCAATCAGCCCCAGCATTTT.

The chain links TRBV19 to TRBJ1-1; maybe TRBD1 (6 bases). CDR3 length: 14 residues. Looked up from germline, CDR1 is LNHDA and CDR2 is SQIVND (reference sequence). With 3 bases removed from V and 3 bases from J, the gap between germline ends came to 11 bases. In DNA form, the CDR3 reads TGTGCCAGTAGTATTGGGCAGGGGTACACTGAAGCTTTCTTT. It translates to CASSIGQGYTEAFF.

This chain uses TRBV6-6 with TRBJ1-2; 9 bases fit TRBD1. The V and J ends lost 6 bases and 6 bases, in that order; junction bases with no gene match: 8. Germline V CDR1 and CDR2: MNHNY, SVGAGI (reference sequence). The CDR3 is made up of 14 amino acids. CDR3 in DNA: TGTGCCAGCAGCCAGGACAGGGGAGGGAATGGCTACACCTTC. This gives the protein CASSQDRGGNGYTF.

This sequence joins TRBV4-1 and TRBJ2-6; 7 bases agree with TRBD1. Germline-derived CDR1 and CDR2 are MGHRA and YSYEKL. With V trimmed by 0 bases and J by 0 bases, 8 bases remained unmatched. This CDR3 has 19 amino acids. Here the CDR3 reads CASSQEVGTESSGANVLTF. In nucleotides, the CDR3 is TGCGCCAGCAGCCAAGAAGTCGGGACAGAGAGCTCTGGGGCCAACGTCCTGACTTTC.

J is TRBJ2-3 and V is TRBV19; 12 nucleotides line up with TRBD2. Unmatched junction bases numbered 7, after V lost 6 bases and J lost 3 bases. Germline V gene lookup returns CDR1 LNHDA and CDR2 SQIVND (reference sequence). CDR3 length equals 16 residues. The CDR3 loop is CASSRLAGVGTDTQYF. Here the CDR3 DNA reads TGTGCCAGTAGCCGACTAGCGGGAGTGGGGACAGATACGCAGTATTTT.

This chain uses TRBV9 with TRBJ2-7, with D perhaps TRBD2 (6 bases). The germline gives CDR1 SGDLS, CDR2 YYNGEE. The CDR3 has 11 residues. With 3 bases removed from V and 6 bases from J, the gap between germline ends came to 7 bases. Here the CDR3 DNA reads TGTGCCAGCAGCGCGGGGGTCGAGCAGTACTTC. Translating it yields CASSAGVEQYF.